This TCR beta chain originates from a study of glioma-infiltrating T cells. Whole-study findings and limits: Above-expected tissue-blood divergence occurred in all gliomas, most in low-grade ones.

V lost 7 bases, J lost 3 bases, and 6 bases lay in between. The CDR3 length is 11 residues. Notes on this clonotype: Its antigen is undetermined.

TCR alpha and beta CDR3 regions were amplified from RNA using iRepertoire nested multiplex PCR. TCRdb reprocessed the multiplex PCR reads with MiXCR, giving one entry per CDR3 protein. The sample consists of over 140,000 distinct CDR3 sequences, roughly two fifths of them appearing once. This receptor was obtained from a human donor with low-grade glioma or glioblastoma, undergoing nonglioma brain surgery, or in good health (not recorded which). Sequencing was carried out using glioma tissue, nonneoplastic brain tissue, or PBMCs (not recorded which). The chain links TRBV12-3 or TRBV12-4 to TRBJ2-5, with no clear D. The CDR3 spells CASTDEETQYF. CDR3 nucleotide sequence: TGTGCCAGCACGGACGAAGAGACCCAGTACTTC.